Listed below are T cell receptor beta chains from one sample, sequenced in a study of beta chain features in type 1 diabetes. Clones were read by immunoSEQ multiplex PCR, and TCRdb kept only the in-frame ones, dropping some. The table lists some 200,000 clones, 11% of them singletons. The specimen sequenced was central memory CD4+ T cells from blood. These receptors were obtained from a man younger than 35 in good health. Each CDR3 is given with its conserved first and last residue. D genes are given only for firm matches. The listing skips clone size in some rows; elsewhere it reads once, few, many or a size class.

d_call: -; j_call: TRBJ2-3; v_call: TRBV29-1; clone_size: -; cdr3_nt: TGCAGCGTTGATAGTGGTACAGATACGCAGTATTTT; cdr3_aa: CSVDSGTDTQYF
d_call: -; j_call: TRBJ2-3; v_call: TRBV9; clone_size: many; cdr3_nt: TGTGCCAGCAGCTTTGAGGGGAGACGGACAGATACGCAGTATTTT; cdr3_aa: CASSFEGRRTDTQYF
d_call: TRBD1; j_call: TRBJ2-7; v_call: TRBV18; clone_size: -; cdr3_nt: TGTGCCAGCTCAGCCGGGACAGAGTACGAGCAGTACTTC; cdr3_aa: CASSAGTEYEQYF
d_call: -; j_call: TRBJ1-2; v_call: TRBV4-1; clone_size: -; cdr3_nt: TGCGCCAGCAGCCAAGATCAGGGGTATGGCTACACCTTC; cdr3_aa: CASSQDQGYGYTF
d_call: -; j_call: TRBJ1-1; v_call: TRBV6-6; clone_size: few; cdr3_nt: TGTGCCAGTGCGGGGGGGAGGAACACTGAAGCTTTCTTT; cdr3_aa: CASAGGRNTEAFF
d_call: -; j_call: TRBJ2-1; v_call: TRBV7-6; clone_size: few; cdr3_nt: TGTGCCAGCAGCTTAGCGCTAGGGACACCCCTCAATGAGCAGTTCTTC; cdr3_aa: CASSLALGTPLNEQFF
d_call: -; j_call: TRBJ2-6; v_call: TRBV7-2; clone_size: -; cdr3_nt: TGTGCCAGCAGCTTCTACGGCTTATCTGGGGCCAACGTCCTGACTTTC; cdr3_aa: CASSFYGLSGANVLTF
d_call: -; j_call: TRBJ2-7; v_call: TRBV30; clone_size: -; cdr3_nt: TGTGCCTGGAGTGATCTCTACGAGCAGTACTTC; cdr3_aa: CAWSDLYEQYF
d_call: -; j_call: TRBJ2-3; v_call: TRBV2; clone_size: -; cdr3_nt: TGTGCCAGCAGGGGGGCAGGGAGAGAAACAGATACGCAGTATTTT; cdr3_aa: CASRGAGRETDTQYF
d_call: -; j_call: TRBJ2-2; v_call: TRBV5-1; clone_size: -; cdr3_nt: TGCGCCAGCAGCTTAAGTACAGGGTCAAACACCGGGGAGCTGTTTTTT; cdr3_aa: CASSLSTGSNTGELFF
d_call: -; j_call: TRBJ2-5; v_call: TRBV7-2; clone_size: -; cdr3_nt: TGTGCCAGCAGCCTTAAAACCCGGGACGCGGGTAGGGAGACCCAGTACTTC; cdr3_aa: CASSLKTRDAGRETQYF
d_call: -; j_call: TRBJ2-3; v_call: TRBV2; clone_size: few; cdr3_nt: TGTGCCAGCAGTTATGGGCGTAGCACAGATACGCAGTATTTT; cdr3_aa: CASSYGRSTDTQYF
d_call: -; j_call: TRBJ2-5; v_call: TRBV18; clone_size: -; cdr3_nt: TGTGCCAGCTCAAAACAGCCAGTAGAGACCCAGTACTTC; cdr3_aa: CASSKQPVETQYF
d_call: -; j_call: TRBJ2-4; v_call: TRBV6-5; clone_size: few; cdr3_nt: TGTGCCAGCAAAGAACTCAGGGAAAACATTCAGTACTTC; cdr3_aa: CASKELRENIQYF
d_call: -; j_call: TRBJ1-2; v_call: TRBV18; clone_size: -; cdr3_nt: TGTGCCAGCTCTCTTCAGGAGACCTATGGCTACACCTTC; cdr3_aa: CASSLQETYGYTF
d_call: TRBD2; j_call: TRBJ2-3; v_call: TRBV10-3; clone_size: many; cdr3_nt: TGTGCCATCAGTGGGCGCGGGAGAACAGATACGCAGTATTTT; cdr3_aa: CAISGRGRTDTQYF
d_call: -; j_call: TRBJ1-2; v_call: TRBV5-4; clone_size: -; cdr3_nt: TGTGCCAGCAGCTTGAGACAGGCCCTCGCCTACGGCTACACCTTC; cdr3_aa: CASSLRQALAYGYTF
d_call: TRBD1; j_call: TRBJ2-7; v_call: TRBV27; clone_size: few; cdr3_nt: TGTGCCAGCAGAGACAGGGATTCCGAGCAGTACTTC; cdr3_aa: CASRDRDSEQYF
d_call: -; j_call: TRBJ2-3; v_call: TRBV6-1; clone_size: many; cdr3_nt: TGTGCCAGCAGTGACAGGATGGATACGCAGTATTTT; cdr3_aa: CASSDRMDTQYF
d_call: -; j_call: TRBJ1-5; v_call: TRBV21-1; clone_size: few; cdr3_nt: TGTGCCAGCCCCGGGGGGTGCCAGCCCCAGCATTTT; cdr3_aa: CASPGGCQPQHF
d_call: -; j_call: TRBJ2-1; v_call: TRBV7-2; clone_size: few; cdr3_nt: TGTGCCAGCAGCTTAGATAGGACAGACAATGAGCAGTTCTTC; cdr3_aa: CASSLDRTDNEQFF
d_call: TRBD1; j_call: TRBJ2-5; v_call: TRBV30; clone_size: -; cdr3_nt: TGTGCCTGGAGGGTCGGGACAGGAGGCCAAGAGACCCAGTACTTC; cdr3_aa: CAWRVGTGGQETQYF
d_call: TRBD1; j_call: TRBJ1-2; v_call: TRBV11-2; clone_size: few; cdr3_nt: TGTGCCAGCAGCAGGGACAGGGCGTATGGCTACACCTTC; cdr3_aa: CASSRDRAYGYTF
d_call: -; j_call: TRBJ2-7; v_call: TRBV25-1; clone_size: -; cdr3_nt: TGTGCCAGCAGGGACTCTGCGGCATCTTACGAGCAGTACTTC; cdr3_aa: CASRDSAASYEQYF
d_call: -; j_call: TRBJ1-1; v_call: TRBV25-1; clone_size: -; cdr3_nt: TGTGCCAGCAGCCCAGGACCTACTGAAGCTTTCTTT; cdr3_aa: CASSPGPTEAFF
d_call: TRBD2; j_call: TRBJ2-1; v_call: TRBV29-1; clone_size: many; cdr3_nt: TGCAGCGTCCCCCGGACTAGCGGGAGATACAATGAGCAGTTCTTC; cdr3_aa: CSVPRTSGRYNEQFF
d_call: TRBD2; j_call: TRBJ2-7; v_call: TRBV6-6; clone_size: -; cdr3_nt: TGTGCCAGCAGTTACTTTCCTAGCGGGATCTACGAGCAGTACTTC; cdr3_aa: CASSYFPSGIYEQYF
d_call: -; j_call: TRBJ1-5; v_call: TRBV25-1; clone_size: -; cdr3_nt: TGTGCCAGCAGTGAGTCTGGGGGGAATCAGCCCCAGCATTTT; cdr3_aa: CASSESGGNQPQHF
d_call: -; j_call: TRBJ2-7; v_call: TRBV9; clone_size: -; cdr3_nt: TGTGCCAGCAGCGTAGGGCGGGGGCCCTACGAGCAGTACTTC; cdr3_aa: CASSVGRGPYEQYF
d_call: -; j_call: TRBJ2-4; v_call: TRBV27; clone_size: -; cdr3_nt: TGTGCCAGCAGCCCTCCAGGGGGGCCCGAGTCCTTC; cdr3_aa: CASSPPGGPESF
d_call: -; j_call: TRBJ2-5; v_call: TRBV21-1; clone_size: few; cdr3_nt: TGTGCCAGCAGCAAAGGGGATAGGGGACAGTTAAAAGAGACCCAGTACTTC; cdr3_aa: CASSKGDRGQLKETQYF
d_call: -; j_call: TRBJ2-7; v_call: TRBV5-1; clone_size: -; cdr3_nt: TGCGCCAGCAGCTTGGTGGAGGCGGGGTACTCCTACGAGCAGTACTTC; cdr3_aa: CASSLVEAGYSYEQYF
d_call: -; j_call: TRBJ2-7; v_call: TRBV7-9; clone_size: many; cdr3_nt: TGTGCCAGCAGCTTCGGGCAGGGGGGCCTCGAGCAGTACTTC; cdr3_aa: CASSFGQGGLEQYF
d_call: TRBD1; j_call: TRBJ2-1; v_call: TRBV29-1; clone_size: -; cdr3_nt: TGCAGCGTTGACAATTCCGGGGCAGGGGGTTGGAATGAGCAGTTCTTC; cdr3_aa: CSVDNSGAGGWNEQFF
d_call: TRBD1; j_call: TRBJ2-7; v_call: TRBV30; clone_size: few; cdr3_nt: TGTGCCTGGAGTCGGGACAGCCGGTCCGAGCAGTACTTC; cdr3_aa: CAWSRDSRSEQYF
d_call: -; j_call: TRBJ1-2; v_call: TRBV15; clone_size: -; cdr3_nt: TGTGCCACCAGCAGAGATATCAGAGACTCATATGGCTACACCTTC; cdr3_aa: CATSRDIRDSYGYTF
d_call: -; j_call: TRBJ2-1; v_call: TRBV9; clone_size: few; cdr3_nt: TGTGCCAGCAGCCCCCGGGGGATAGGGGACAATGAGCAGTTCTTC; cdr3_aa: CASSPRGIGDNEQFF
d_call: -; j_call: TRBJ1-4; v_call: TRBV7-2; clone_size: -; cdr3_nt: TGTGCCAGCAGCTTAATGTCAGGGGAGGGAAAACTGTTTTTT; cdr3_aa: CASSLMSGEGKLFF